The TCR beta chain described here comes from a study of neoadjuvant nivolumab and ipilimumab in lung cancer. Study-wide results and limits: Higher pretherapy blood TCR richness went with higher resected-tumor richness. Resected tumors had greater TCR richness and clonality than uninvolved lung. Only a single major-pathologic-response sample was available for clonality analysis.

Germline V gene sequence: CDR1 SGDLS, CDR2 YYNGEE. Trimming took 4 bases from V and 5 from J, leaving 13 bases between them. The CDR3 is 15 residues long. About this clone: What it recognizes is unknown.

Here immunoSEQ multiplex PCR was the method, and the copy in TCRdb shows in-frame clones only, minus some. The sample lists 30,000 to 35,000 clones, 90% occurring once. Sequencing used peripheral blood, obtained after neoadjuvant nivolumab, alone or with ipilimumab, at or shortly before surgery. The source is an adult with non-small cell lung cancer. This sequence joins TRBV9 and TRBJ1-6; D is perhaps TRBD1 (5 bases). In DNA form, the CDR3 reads TGTGCCAGCAGCCCGCAAACAGGACATAATTCACCCCTCCACTTT. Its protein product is CASSPQTGHNSPLHF.